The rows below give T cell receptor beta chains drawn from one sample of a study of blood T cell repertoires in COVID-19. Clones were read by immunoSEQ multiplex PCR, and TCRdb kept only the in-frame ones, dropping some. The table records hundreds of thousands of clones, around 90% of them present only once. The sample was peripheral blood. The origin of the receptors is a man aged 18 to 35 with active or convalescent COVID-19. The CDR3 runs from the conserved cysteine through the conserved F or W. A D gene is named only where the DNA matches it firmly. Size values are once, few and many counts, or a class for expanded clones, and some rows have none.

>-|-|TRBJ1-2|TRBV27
TGTGCCAGCAGTCCAGGGGTCACAAGTTATGGCTACACCTTC
CASSPGVTSYGYTF
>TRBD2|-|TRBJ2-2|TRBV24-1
TGTGCCACCAGTGATTTGGTTCGGGCTAGCGGGCCTCCGAACACCGGGGAGCTGTTTTTT
CATSDLVRASGPPNTGELFF
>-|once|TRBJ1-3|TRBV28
TGTGCCAGCAGTTTGGGCACCTCTGGAAACACCATATATTTT
CASSLGTSGNTIYF
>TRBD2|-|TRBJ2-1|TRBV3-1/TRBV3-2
TGTGCCAGCAGCCAAGACGGTAGCGGGAGCTCCTACAATGAGCAGTTCTTC
CASSQDGSGSSYNEQFF
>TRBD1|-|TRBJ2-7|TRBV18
TGTGCCAGCTCACCAGGGACAGGGAGCTACGAGCAGTACTTC
CASSPGTGSYEQYF
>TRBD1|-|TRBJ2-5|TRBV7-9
TGTGCCAGCAACGAATACAGGGGGTACCAAGAGACCCAGTACTTC
CASNEYRGYQETQYF
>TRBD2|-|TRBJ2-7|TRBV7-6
TGTGCCAGCAGCACGACTAGCGGGAGGGCCCGGGAGCAGTACTTC
CASSTTSGRAREQYF
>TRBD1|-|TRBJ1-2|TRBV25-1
TGTGCCAGCAGTGCCCGACAGGGTCTAGATGGCTACACCTTC
CASSARQGLDGYTF
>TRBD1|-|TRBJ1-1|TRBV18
TGTGCCAGTCTGGCCCAGGGGGGCACTGAAGCTTTCTTT
CASLAQGGTEAFF
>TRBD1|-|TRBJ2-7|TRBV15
TGTGCCACCAGCAGAGGAGGGACAGGGGGCCGCGAGCAGTACTTC
CATSRGGTGGREQYF